What follows are 17 T cell receptor beta chains derived from one specimen sequenced in a study of blood T cell repertoires in COVID-19. Profiled with immunoSEQ multiplex PCR; TCRdb holds only in-frame clones, not every one. The profile shows around 190,000 clones, approximately 85% of them singletons. Sequenced: peripheral blood. These receptors were collected from a woman aged 55-69 years with acute or convalescent COVID-19.

The chain has TRBV3-1 (or the pseudogene TRBV3-2) and TRBJ1-1; 7 bases map to TRBD1. V shed 5 bases, J shed 1 base, and the junction held 7 bases outside the gene matches. The CDR3 totals 15 residues. Germline values: CDR1 LGHDT, CDR2 YNNKEL (reference sequence). The CDR3 DNA reads as TGTGCCAGCAGCTTACCGGGACAGCGGAACACTGAAGCTTTCTTT. Translating it yields CASSLPGQRNTEAFF.

This chain connects TRBV7-3 to TRBJ2-3; 7 positions agree with TRBD2. Per germline, CDR1 SGHTA and CDR2 FQGTGA. The J segment lost 4 bases and the V segment lost 2 bases, leaving 3 bases of the junction unmatched. The CDR3 sequence is 14 residues long. The CDR3 DNA follows: TGTGCCAGCAGCTTAGCGGGAGACGCAGATACGCAGTATTTT. Translation: CASSLAGDADTQYF.

The chain recombines TRBV19 with TRBJ2-6; 7 bases agree with TRBD1. This CDR3 has 15 residues. CDR1 LNHDA and CDR2 SQIVND come from the germline V gene (reference sequence). Unmatched junction bases numbered 1, after V lost 5 bases and J lost 0 bases. The CDR3 sequence is CASSQGVSGANVLTF. The CDR3 region has the DNA TGTGCCAGTAGTCAGGGGGTCTCTGGGGCCAACGTCCTGACTTTC.

The V and J genes are TRBV2 and TRBJ2-3, with TRBD2 matching 9 bases. The junction had 12 bases not matched to a gene; V was cut back by 8 bases and J by 6 bases. The length of the CDR3 is 15 residues. Germline V gene sequence: CDR1 SNHLY, CDR2 FYNNEI. The CDR3 reads CASLKREAPGDTQYF. The CDR3 DNA sequence: TGTGCCAGCCTGAAGCGGGAGGCCCCAGGGGATACGCAGTATTTT.

A single count supports this clone. The V gene is TRBV21-1, the J gene TRBJ2-1; the D call of TRBD2 is as the table states it, not checked on the DNA. TRBV21-1 is a recognized pseudogene. The CDR3 is made up of 17 amino acids. The CDR3 sequence: CASRRGLAGGLNNEQFF. The CDR3 coding sequence is TGTGCCAGCAGGCGTGGGCTAGCGGGAGGTCTGAACAATGAGCAGTTCTTC.

The CDR3 DNA reads TGTGCCAGCAAACAGGGTTCCTACGAGCAGTACTTC. It is translated as CASKQGSYEQYF. This chain joins TRBV2 and TRBJ2-7, with a possible D match to TRBD1 (6 bases). The CDR3 is 12 residues long. V lost 7 bases and J lost 1, with 8 bases in between. CDR1 is SNHLY and CDR2 is FYNNEI in the germline V gene.

This rearrangement joins TRBV24-1 to TRBJ2-5; 10 bases are a match to TRBD2. Germline CDR1 KGHDR, CDR2 SFDVKD. The CDR3 length is 15 residues. V dropped 5 bases and J dropped 5; count of bases not matched to a gene: 7. Here the CDR3 DNA reads TGTGCCACCAGTGCAAGCGGGAGGGTACGGGAGACCCAGTACTTC. Protein product: CATSASGRVRETQYF.

This clone was observed a handful of times. J is TRBJ1-1 and V is TRBV27; the D gene is possibly TRBD1 (5 bases). CDR3 length equals 15 residues. Germline V gene sequence: CDR1 MNHEY, CDR2 SMNVEV (reference sequence). Trimming left V 6 bases short and J 1 base short, with 15 bases between. The CDR3 loop is CASSHRPTGNTEAFF. In DNA, the CDR3 is TGTGCCAGCAGCCACCGCCCTACAGGGAACACTGAAGCTTTCTTT.

The genes are TRBV9 and TRBJ2-3, with 9 bases fitting TRBD2. The CDR3 is made up of 16 amino acids. CDR1 and CDR2 from the germline V gene are SGDLS and YYNGEE. V lost 0 bases, J lost 1 base, and 3 bases stayed unmatched. The CDR3 DNA reads as TGTGCCAGCAGCGTAGCTGGCGGGAGGGGCACAGATACGCAGTATTTT. Translated, it gives CASSVAGGRGTDTQYF.

The CDR3 here is CAWNMRNEKLFF. CDR3 DNA sequence: TGTGCCTGGAATATGCGGAATGAAAAACTGTTTTTT. This rearrangement joins TRBV30 to TRBJ1-4; D not resolved. Trimming removed 4 bases at V and 5 bases at J, with 8 bases between. Looked up from germline, CDR1 is GTSNPN and CDR2 is SVGIG (reference sequence). The CDR3 has 12 amino acids.

The rearrangement uses TRBV28 and TRBJ1-2, with D unclear. The ends were cut back, 7 bases at V and 5 bases at J, with 11 bases in the middle. The CDR3 sequence is 12 residues long. Per germline, CDR1 MDHEN and CDR2 SYDVKM. The CDR3 reads CASIDATYGYTF. The CDR3 DNA is TGTGCCAGCATTGACGCGACTTATGGCTACACCTTC.

The chain carries TRBV29-1 and TRBJ1-5; TRBD1 matches 11 bases. The germline gives CDR1 SQVTM, CDR2 ANQGSEA. The junction had 2 bases not matched to a gene; V was cut back by 4 bases and J by 3 bases. This CDR3 contains 14 residues. In DNA form, the CDR3 reads TGCAGCGTTGGGACAGGGGGCAACAATCAGCCCCAGCATTTT. As protein: CSVGTGGNNQPQHF.

CDR3 nucleotides: TGTGCCAGCAGCCAAGCTATAAGCGGGGTCACGGAGACCCAGTACTTC. Amino acids: CASSQAISGVTETQYF. The V and J genes are TRBV4-2 and TRBJ2-5, with 7 bases identical to TRBD2. The V gene end was trimmed by 1 base and the J gene end by 5 bases; junction bases not matched to a gene: 10. Germline CDR1 LGHNA, CDR2 YNFKEQ. The CDR3 runs to 16 residues.

The chain recombines TRBV5-1 with TRBJ2-1; possible D gene TRBD2, 6 bases. Trimming removed 6 bases at V and 5 bases at J, with 12 bases between. The CDR3 covers 13 residues. The germline gives CDR1 SGHRS, CDR2 YFSETQ. The CDR3 region has the DNA TGCGCCAGCAAGGATAGCGGAAACAATGAGCAGTTCTTC. This gives the protein CASKDSGNNEQFF. The full variable domain, rest sourced from reference TRBV5-1 and TRBJ2-1, is KAGVTQTPRYLIKTRGQQVTLSCSPISGHRSVSWYQQTPGQGLQFLFEYFSETQRNKGNFPGRFSGRQFSNSRSEMNVSTLELGDSALYLCASKDSGNNEQFFGPGTRLTVL.

The V and J genes are TRBV3-1 (or the pseudogene TRBV3-2) and TRBJ2-1, with 9 nucleotides matching TRBD2. V was clipped by 4 bases and J by 12 bases; unmatched bases: 7. The length of the CDR3 is 13 residues. Germline-derived CDR1 and CDR2 are LGHDT and YNNKEL (reference sequence). The CDR3 region has the DNA TGTGCCAGCAGCCCCTTAAGAGCGGGAGGGCAGTTCTTC. Its protein product is CASSPLRAGGQFF.

The rearrangement links TRBV21-1 to TRBJ2-3; TRBD1 was called by the table and not checked on the DNA. TRBV21-1 is assigned pseudogene status. The CDR3 contains 16 residues. The CDR3 protein is CASSTRDRALIDTQYF. The CDR3 region has the DNA TGTGCCAGCAGCACCCGGGACAGGGCCCTTATAGATACGCAGTATTTT.

This chain connects TRBV19 to TRBJ2-2; TRBD2 is a possible D gene (6 bases). The germline gives CDR1 LNHDA, CDR2 SQIVND (reference sequence). The length of the CDR3 is 15 residues. V was trimmed by 8 bases and J by 0 bases, leaving 13 bases between them. The CDR3 DNA reads TGTGCCAGTGACCCAGGAGGGCCGAACACCGGGGAGCTGTTTTTT. Translation: CASDPGGPNTGELFF.